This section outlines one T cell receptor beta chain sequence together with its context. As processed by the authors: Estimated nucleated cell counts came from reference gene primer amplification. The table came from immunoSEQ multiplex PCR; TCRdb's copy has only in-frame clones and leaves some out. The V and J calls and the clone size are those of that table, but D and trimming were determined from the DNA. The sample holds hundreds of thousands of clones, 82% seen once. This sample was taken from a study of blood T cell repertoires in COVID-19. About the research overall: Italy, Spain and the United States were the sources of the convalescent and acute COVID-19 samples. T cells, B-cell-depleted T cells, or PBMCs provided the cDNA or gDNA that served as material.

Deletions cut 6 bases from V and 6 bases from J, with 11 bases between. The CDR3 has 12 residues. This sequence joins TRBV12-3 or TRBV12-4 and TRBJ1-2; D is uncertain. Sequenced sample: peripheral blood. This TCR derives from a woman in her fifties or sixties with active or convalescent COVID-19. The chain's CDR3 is CASREGRHGYTF. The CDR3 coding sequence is TGTGCCAGCAGGGAGGGAAGACATGGCTACACCTTC.